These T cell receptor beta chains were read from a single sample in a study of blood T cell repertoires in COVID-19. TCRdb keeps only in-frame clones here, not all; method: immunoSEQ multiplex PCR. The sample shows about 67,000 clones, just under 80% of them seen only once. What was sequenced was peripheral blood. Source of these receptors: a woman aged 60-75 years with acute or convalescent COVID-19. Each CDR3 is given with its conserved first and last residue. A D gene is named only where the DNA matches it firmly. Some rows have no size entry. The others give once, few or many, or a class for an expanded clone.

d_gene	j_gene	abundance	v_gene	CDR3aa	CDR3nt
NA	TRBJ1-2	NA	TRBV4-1	CASSQDFRDLYGYTF	TGCGCCAGCAGCCAAGATTTTCGGGATCTCTATGGCTACACCTTC
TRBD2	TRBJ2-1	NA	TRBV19	CASRAPSGGINEQFF	TGTGCCTCCCGGGCTCCTAGCGGGGGCATTAATGAGCAGTTCTTC
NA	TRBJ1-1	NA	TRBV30	CAWRRGTEAFF	TGTGCCTGGAGGCGGGGAACTGAAGCTTTCTTT
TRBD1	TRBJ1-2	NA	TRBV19	CASSPRDRSRSGF	TGTGCCAGTAGTCCCCGGGACAGGTCTCGCAGTGGCTTC
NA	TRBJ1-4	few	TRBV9	CASSVYSTNEKLFF	TGTGCCAGCAGCGTCTACAGTACTAATGAAAAACTGTTTTTT
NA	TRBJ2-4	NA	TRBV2	CASSPLGLKNIQYF	TGTGCCAGCAGCCCCTTGGGGCTCAAAAACATTCAGTACTTC
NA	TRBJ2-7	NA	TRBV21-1	CASSRGPARVRFEQYF	TGTGCCAGCAGCCGAGGTCCGGCCAGAGTTAGGTTCGAGCAGTACTTC
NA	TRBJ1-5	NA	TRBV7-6	CASSLGQGQPQHF	TGTGCCAGCAGCTTAGGGCAGGGCCAGCCCCAGCATTTT
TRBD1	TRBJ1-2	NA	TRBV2	CASSGWTGTGDGYTF	TGTGCCAGCAGTGGATGGACAGGGACAGGGGATGGCTACACCTTC
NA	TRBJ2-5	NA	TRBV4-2	CASSQVTASQETQYF	TGTGCCAGCAGCCAAGTGACAGCTTCCCAAGAGACCCAGTACTTC
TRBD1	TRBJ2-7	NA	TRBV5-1	CASSERGQGASGEQYF	TGCGCCAGCAGCGAGCGTGGACAGGGAGCCTCCGGCGAGCAGTACTTC
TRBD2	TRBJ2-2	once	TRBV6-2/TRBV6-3	CASSYKRGGTGELFF	TGTGCCAGCAGTTACAAGCGGGGGGGAACCGGGGAGCTGTTTTTT
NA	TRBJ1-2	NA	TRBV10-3	CAISEEAGLRGYTF	TGTGCCATCAGTGAGGAGGCAGGGTTGCGGGGCTACACCTTC
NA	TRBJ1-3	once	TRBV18	CASSRDTGTGNTIYF	TGTGCCAGCTCACGCGACACAGGAACTGGAAACACCATATATTTT
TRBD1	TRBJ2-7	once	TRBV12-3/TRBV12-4	CASSSDRAEQYF	TGTGCCAGCAGTTCCGACAGGGCCGAGCAGTACTTC
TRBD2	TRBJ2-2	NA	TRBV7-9	CASSWSGRDTGELFF	TGTGCCAGCAGCTGGTCCGGGAGGGACACCGGGGAGCTGTTTTTT
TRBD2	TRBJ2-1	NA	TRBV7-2	CASIRASGGSYNEQFF	TGTGCCAGCATCAGGGCTAGCGGGGGCTCATACAATGAGCAGTTCTTC
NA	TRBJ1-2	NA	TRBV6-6	CASSGGGGNGYTF	TGTGCCAGCAGTGGGGGTGGCGGGAATGGCTACACCTTC
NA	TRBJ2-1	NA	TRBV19	CASKTGTEPYNEQFF	TGTGCCAGTAAGACGGGAACAGAACCTTACAATGAGCAGTTCTTC
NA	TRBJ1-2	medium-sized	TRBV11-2	CASSTATWGYTF	TGTGCCAGCAGTACAGCAACCTGGGGCTACACCTTC
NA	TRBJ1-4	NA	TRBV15	CATSRAGISMRGKLFF	TGTGCCACCAGCAGAGCCGGGATCTCTATGCGGGGAAAACTGTTTTTT
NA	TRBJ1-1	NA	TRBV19	CASSITGNTEAFF	TGTGCCAGTAGTATAACAGGTAACACTGAAGCTTTCTTT
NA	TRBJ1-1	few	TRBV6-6	CASSRLPPLGTLNTEAFF	TGTGCCAGCAGTCGCCTGCCCCCCCTCGGGACACTGAACACTGAAGCTTTCTTT
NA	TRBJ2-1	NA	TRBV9	CASSVLGHEQFF	TGTGCCAGCAGCGTCTTGGGCCACGAGCAGTTCTTC
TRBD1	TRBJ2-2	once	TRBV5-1	CASSLAPGGNTNTGELFF	TGCGCCAGCAGCTTGGCCCCAGGGGGCAATACGAACACCGGGGAGCTGTTTTTT
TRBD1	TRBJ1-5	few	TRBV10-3	CAISERTGNNQPQHF	TGTGCCATCAGTGAGCGGACAGGAAACAATCAGCCCCAGCATTTT
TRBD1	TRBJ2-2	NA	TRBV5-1	CASGWTGGTGELFF	TGCGCCAGCGGTTGGACAGGGGGCACCGGGGAGCTGTTTTTT
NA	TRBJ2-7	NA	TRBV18	CASSSSAYEQYF	TGTGCCAGCTCGTCTAGCGCCTACGAGCAGTACTTC
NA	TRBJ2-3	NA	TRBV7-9	CASSLPEVGTDTQYF	TGTGCCAGCAGCTTACCCGAGGTGGGCACAGATACGCAGTATTTT
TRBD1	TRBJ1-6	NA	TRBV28	CASSFPRDRGSPLHF	TGTGCCAGCAGTTTCCCCCGGGACAGGGGTTCACCCCTCCACTTT
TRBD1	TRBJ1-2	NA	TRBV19	CASHRGLDYGYTF	TGTGCCAGCCACAGGGGGCTCGACTATGGCTACACCTTC
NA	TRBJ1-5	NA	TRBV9	CASSASVASNQPQHF	TGTGCCAGCAGCGCCTCAGTAGCGAGCAATCAGCCCCAGCATTTT
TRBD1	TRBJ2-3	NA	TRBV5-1	CASSLTTGGFADTQYF	TGCGCCAGCAGCCTGACGACAGGGGGATTCGCAGATACGCAGTATTTT
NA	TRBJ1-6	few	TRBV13	CASSLPGRGSPLHF	TGTGCCAGCAGCCTCCCCGGCCGAGGTTCACCCCTCCACTTT
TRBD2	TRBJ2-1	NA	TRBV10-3	CASQTSGASRDEQFF	TGTGCCTCACAGACTAGCGGGGCCTCTAGAGATGAGCAGTTCTTC
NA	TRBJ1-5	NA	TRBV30	CAWSLEGGSNQPQHF	TGTGCCTGGAGTCTGGAGGGAGGAAGCAATCAGCCCCAGCATTTT
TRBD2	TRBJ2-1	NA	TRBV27	CASTWGSGANEQFF	TGTGCCAGCACCTGGGGTAGCGGGGCGAATGAGCAGTTCTTC
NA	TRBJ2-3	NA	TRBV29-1	CSVGGRGFTDTQYF	TGCAGCGTTGGGGGCAGGGGATTCACAGATACGCAGTATTTT
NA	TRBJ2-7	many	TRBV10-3	CAISEGGVEGPEQYF	TGTGCCATCAGTGAGGGAGGGGTAGAGGGCCCCGAGCAGTACTTC
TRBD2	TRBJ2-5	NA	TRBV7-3	CASSETGGQETQYF	TGTGCCAGCTCAGAGACGGGGGGACAAGAGACCCAGTACTTC
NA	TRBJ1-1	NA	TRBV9	CASSVGEWGGGAFF	TGTGCCAGCAGCGTAGGGGAATGGGGAGGTGGAGCTTTCTTT
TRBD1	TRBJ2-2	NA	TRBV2	CASRVRTGYTGELFF	TGTGCCAGCAGAGTTAGGACAGGGTACACCGGGGAGCTGTTTTTT
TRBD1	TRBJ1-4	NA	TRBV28	CASSFSGTGNEKLFF	TGTGCCAGCAGTTTCTCCGGGACAGGGAATGAAAAACTGTTTTTT
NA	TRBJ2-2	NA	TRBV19	CASSIVDTGELFF	TGTGCCAGTAGTATCGTAGACACCGGGGAGCTGTTTTTT
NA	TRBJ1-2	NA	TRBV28	CASSLHGYGYTF	TGTGCCAGCAGTTTACACGGCTATGGCTACACCTTC
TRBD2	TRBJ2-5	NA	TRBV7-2	CASKRGISGGEETQYF	TGTGCCAGTAAGCGGGGTATTAGCGGGGGCGAAGAGACCCAGTACTTC